These 3 T cell receptor beta chains came from one sample sequenced in a study of regulatory T cells in long-lasting Graves disease. Time point reported: newly diagnosed GD, antithyroid drugs for less than 3 months. Following extraction of RNA from PBMCs, that RNA was used to make the TCR library. Researchers made TCR beta libraries by using iRepertoire HTBI primers and running Arm-PCR on CDR3 regions. Each CDR3 protein is one row after TCRdb ran MiXCR on the multiplex PCR reads. The table lists 400,000 to 450,000 distinct CDR3 sequences, 15% of them singletons, with around 17% in the top ten. The sample was also reused in another study, on T cells in Graves' hyperthyroidism and ophthalmopathy.

Sequencing used peripheral blood mononuclear cells (PBMCs), obtained at new diagnosis, from a patient treated with antithyroid drugs. The source of these receptors is a young woman with Graves disease.

This clonotype occurred a few times. The rearrangement uses TRBV20-1 and TRBJ1-3; D not resolved. V lost 0 bases to trimming and J lost 0 bases, with 3 bases between them. This CDR3 is built from 13 residues. Germline loops: CDR1 DFQATT, CDR2 SNEGSKA (reference sequence). The CDR3 here is CSAREASGNTIYF. The DNA of the CDR3 is TGCAGTGCTAGAGAAGCCTCTGGAAACACCATATATTTT.

The chain uses TRBV6-2 or TRBV6-3 and TRBJ2-1, with TRBD2 identical over 11 bases. The germline V gene encodes CDR1 MNHEY and CDR2 SVGEGT. CDR3 length: 17 residues. CDR3 nucleotide sequence: TGTCAAGGAAAACTAGCGGGAGAGATTTTTTCCTACAATGAGCAGTTCTTC. Protein sequence: CQGKLAGEIFSYNEQFF.

In this sample, this clonotype turned up many times. The chain combines TRBV3-1 with TRBJ1-2; tentative D call: TRBD1 (5 bases). This CDR3 is 14 amino acids long. The ends were cut back, 0 bases at V and 7 bases at J, with 12 bases in the middle. CDR1 is LGHDT and CDR2 is YNNKEL in the germline V gene (reference sequence). CDR3 nucleotides: TGTGCCAGCAGCCAAGATCTGGGGGAGAGTGGCTACACCTTC. Protein product: CASSQDLGESGYTF.